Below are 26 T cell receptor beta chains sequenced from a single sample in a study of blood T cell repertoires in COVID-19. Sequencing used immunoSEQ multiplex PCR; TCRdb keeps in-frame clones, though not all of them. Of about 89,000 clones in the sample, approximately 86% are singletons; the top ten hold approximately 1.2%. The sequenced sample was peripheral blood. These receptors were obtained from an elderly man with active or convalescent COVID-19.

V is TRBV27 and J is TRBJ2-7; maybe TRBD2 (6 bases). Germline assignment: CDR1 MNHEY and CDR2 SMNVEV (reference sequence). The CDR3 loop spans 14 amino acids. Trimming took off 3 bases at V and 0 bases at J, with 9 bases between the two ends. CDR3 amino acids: CASSLGGSSYEQYF. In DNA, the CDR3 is TGTGCCAGCAGTTTGGGGGGAAGCTCCTACGAGCAGTACTTC.

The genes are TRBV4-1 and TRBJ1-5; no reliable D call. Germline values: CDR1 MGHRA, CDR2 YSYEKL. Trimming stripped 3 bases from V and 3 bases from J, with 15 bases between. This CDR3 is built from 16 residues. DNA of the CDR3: TGCGCCAGCAGCCAGAACCAGGTGGTCTACAATCAGCCCCAGCATTTT. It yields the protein CASSQNQVVYNQPQHF.

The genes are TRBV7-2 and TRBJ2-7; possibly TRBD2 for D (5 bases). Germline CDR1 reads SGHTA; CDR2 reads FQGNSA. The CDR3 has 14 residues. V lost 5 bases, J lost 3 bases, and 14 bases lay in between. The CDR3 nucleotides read TGTGCCAGCAGCCCCGGTCTAGCTAGCTACGAGCAGTACTTC. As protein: CASSPGLASYEQYF.

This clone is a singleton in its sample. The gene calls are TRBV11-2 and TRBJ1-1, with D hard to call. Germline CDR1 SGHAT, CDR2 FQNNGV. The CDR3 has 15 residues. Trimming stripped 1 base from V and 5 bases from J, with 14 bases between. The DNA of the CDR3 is TGTGCCAGCAGCTTAGTAGGACTACCGGGGACTGAAGCTTTCTTT. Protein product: CASSLVGLPGTEAFF.

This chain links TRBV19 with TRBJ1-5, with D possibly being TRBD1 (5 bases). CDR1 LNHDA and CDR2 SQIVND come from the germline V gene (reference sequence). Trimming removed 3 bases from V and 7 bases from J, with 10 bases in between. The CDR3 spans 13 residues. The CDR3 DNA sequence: TGTGCCAGTAGTATCAGCCAGGGACAGCCCCAGCATTTT. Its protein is CASSISQGQPQHF.

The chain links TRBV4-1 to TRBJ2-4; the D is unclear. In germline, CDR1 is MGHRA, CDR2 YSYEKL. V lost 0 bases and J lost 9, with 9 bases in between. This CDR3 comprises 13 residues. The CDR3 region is CASSQDRVGIQYF. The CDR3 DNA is TGCGCCAGCAGCCAAGATCGGGTGGGCATTCAGTACTTC.

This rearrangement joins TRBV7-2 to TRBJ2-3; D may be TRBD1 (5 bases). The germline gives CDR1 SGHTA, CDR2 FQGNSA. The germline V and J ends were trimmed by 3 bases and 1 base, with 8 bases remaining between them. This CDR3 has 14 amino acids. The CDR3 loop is CASSFVGGTDTQYF. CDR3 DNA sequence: TGTGCCAGCAGCTTCGTAGGGGGCACAGATACGCAGTATTTT.

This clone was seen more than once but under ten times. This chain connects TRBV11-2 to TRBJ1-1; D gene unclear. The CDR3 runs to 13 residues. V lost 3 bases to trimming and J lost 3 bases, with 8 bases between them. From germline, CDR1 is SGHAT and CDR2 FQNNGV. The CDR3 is CASSLTRDTEAFF. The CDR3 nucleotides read TGTGCCAGCAGCTTGACTCGGGACACTGAAGCTTTCTTT.

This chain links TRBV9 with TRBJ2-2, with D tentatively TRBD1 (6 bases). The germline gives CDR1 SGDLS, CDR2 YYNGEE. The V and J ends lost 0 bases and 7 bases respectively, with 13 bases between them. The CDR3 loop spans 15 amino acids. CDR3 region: CASSVDLTGGGELFF. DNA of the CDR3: TGTGCCAGCAGCGTAGATTTGACAGGTGGCGGGGAGCTGTTTTTT.

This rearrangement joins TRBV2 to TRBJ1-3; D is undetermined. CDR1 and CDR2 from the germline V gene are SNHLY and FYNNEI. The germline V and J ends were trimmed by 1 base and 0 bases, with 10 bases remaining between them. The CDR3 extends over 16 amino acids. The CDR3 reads CASSEGPRISGNTIYF. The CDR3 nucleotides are TGTGCCAGCAGTGAAGGCCCGAGAATCTCTGGAAACACCATATATTTT.

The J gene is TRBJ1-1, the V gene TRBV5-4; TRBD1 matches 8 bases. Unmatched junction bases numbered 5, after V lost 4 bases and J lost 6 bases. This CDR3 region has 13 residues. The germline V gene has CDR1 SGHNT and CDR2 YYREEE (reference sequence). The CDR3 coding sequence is TGTGCCAGCAGCCGCTCAGGGGGCCCTGAAGCTTTCTTT. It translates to CASSRSGGPEAFF.

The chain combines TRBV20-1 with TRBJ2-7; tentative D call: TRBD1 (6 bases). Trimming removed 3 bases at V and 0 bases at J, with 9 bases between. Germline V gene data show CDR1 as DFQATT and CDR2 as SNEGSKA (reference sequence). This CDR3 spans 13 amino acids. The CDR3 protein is CSASTGNSYEQYF. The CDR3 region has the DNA TGCAGTGCTAGTACAGGGAACTCCTACGAGCAGTACTTC.

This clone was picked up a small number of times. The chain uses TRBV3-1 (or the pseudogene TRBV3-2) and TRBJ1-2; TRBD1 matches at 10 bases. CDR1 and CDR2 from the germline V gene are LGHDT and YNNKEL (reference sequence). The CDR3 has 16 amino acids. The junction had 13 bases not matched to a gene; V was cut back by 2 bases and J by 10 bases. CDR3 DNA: TGTGCCAGCAGCCAACCAACCCGAAGGGACAGGGGTTTCTACACCTTC. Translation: CASSQPTRRDRGFYTF.

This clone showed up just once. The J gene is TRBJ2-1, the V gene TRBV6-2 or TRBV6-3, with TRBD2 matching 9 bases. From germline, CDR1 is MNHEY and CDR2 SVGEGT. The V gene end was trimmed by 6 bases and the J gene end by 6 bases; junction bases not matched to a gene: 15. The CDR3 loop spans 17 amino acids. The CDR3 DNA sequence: TGTGCCAGCAGCCGTCGCGGCGGGACTAGCAGGCCCAATGAGCAGTTCTTC. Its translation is CASSRRGGTSRPNEQFF.

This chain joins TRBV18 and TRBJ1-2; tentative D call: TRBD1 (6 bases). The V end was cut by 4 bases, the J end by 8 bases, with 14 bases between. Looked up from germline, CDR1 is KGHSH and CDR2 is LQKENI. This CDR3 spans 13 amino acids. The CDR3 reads CASSRGRGEGYTF. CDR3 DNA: TGTGCCAGCTCACGGGGCAGGGGAGAAGGCTACACCTTC.

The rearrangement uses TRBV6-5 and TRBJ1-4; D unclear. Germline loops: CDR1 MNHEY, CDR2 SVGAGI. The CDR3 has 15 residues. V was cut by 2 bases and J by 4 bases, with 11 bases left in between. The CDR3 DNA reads TGTGCCAGCAGTTACCGGGCGGGCATTAATGAAAAACTGTTTTTT. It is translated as CASSYRAGINEKLFF.

CDR3 region: CASSQGVRRAIDTQYF. CDR3 nucleotides: TGCGCCAGCAGCCAAGGGGTGAGGAGGGCCATAGATACGCAGTATTTT. The chain uses TRBV4-3 and TRBJ2-3; a possible D gene is TRBD2 (6 bases). Germline assignment: CDR1 LGHNA and CDR2 YSLEER. This CDR3 has 16 residues. Trimming pared 1 base from V and 5 bases from J, leaving 16 bases between.

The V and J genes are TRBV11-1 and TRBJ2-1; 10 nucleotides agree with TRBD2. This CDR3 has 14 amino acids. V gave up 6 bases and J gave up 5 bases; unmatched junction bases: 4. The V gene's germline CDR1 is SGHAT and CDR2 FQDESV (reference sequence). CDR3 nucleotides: TGTGCCAGCAGAAGTCTAGCGGGAGACAATGAGCAGTTCTTC. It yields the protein CASRSLAGDNEQFF.

Written as DNA, the CDR3 is TGTGCCAGCAGCCCCAGAGCGGGAGGGCGCCGGGAGACCCAGTACTTC. Translating it yields CASSPRAGGRRETQYF. The V call is TRBV7-2, the J call TRBJ2-5, with TRBD2 matching over 10 bases. J lost 5 bases, V lost 5 bases, and 11 bases had no gene match. CDR1 and CDR2 from the germline V gene are SGHTA and FQGNSA. The CDR3 contains 16 residues.

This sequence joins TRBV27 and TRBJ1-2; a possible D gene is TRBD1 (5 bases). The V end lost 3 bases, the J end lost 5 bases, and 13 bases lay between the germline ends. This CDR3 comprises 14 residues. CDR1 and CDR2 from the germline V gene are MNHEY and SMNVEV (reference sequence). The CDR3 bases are TGTGCCAGCAGTTTGGGCCCCCGGGGGTATGGCTACACCTTC. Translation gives CASSLGPRGYGYTF.

The CDR3 DNA reads TGCGCCAGCAGTCACTCGGGACACCTTAGCAATCAGCCCCAGCATTTT. Translating it yields CASSHSGHLSNQPQHF. The genes are TRBV23-1 and TRBJ1-5, with D possibly matching TRBD1 (6 bases). TRBV23-1 is designated an ORF whose function remains uncertain. The CDR3 runs 16 residues. The V and J ends lost 3 bases and 0 bases respectively, with 12 bases between them.

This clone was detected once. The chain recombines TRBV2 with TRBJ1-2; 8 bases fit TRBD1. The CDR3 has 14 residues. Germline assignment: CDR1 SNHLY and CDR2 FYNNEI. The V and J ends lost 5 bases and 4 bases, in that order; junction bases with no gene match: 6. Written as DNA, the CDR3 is TGTGCCAGCAGTCAGGGGGCGGTCAGCTATGGCTACACCTTC. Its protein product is CASSQGAVSYGYTF.

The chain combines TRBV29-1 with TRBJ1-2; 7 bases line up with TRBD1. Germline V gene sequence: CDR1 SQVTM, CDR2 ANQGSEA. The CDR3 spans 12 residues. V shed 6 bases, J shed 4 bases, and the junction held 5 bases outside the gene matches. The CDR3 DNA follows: TGCAGCGTGGGGGGACAGTCCTATGGCTACACCTTC. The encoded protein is CSVGGQSYGYTF.

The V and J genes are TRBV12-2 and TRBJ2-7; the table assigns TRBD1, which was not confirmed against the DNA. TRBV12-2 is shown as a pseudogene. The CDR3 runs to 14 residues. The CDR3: CASRSETGPYEQYF. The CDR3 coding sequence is TGTGCAAGTCGCTCTGAGACAGGTCCCTACGAGCAGTACTTC.

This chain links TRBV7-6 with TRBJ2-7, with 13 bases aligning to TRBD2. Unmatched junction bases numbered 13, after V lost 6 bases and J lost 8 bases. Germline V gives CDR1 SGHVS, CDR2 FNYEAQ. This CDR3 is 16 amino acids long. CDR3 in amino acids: CASRKGLAGVGEKQYF. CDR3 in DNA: TGTGCCAGCAGGAAAGGACTAGCGGGAGTAGGTGAAAAGCAGTACTTC. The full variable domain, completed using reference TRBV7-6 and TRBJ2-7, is GAGVSQSPRYKVTKRGQDVALRCDPISGHVSLYWYRQALGQGPEFLTYFNYEAQQDKSGLPNDRFSAERPEGSISTLTIQRTEQRDSAMYRCASRKGLAGVGEKQYFGPGTRLTVT.

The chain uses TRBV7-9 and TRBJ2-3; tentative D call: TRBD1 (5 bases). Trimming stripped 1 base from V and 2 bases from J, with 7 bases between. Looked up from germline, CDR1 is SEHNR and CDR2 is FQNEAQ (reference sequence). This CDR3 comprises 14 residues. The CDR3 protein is CASSLDRSTDTQYF. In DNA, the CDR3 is TGTGCCAGCAGCTTAGACAGGTCCACAGATACGCAGTATTTT.